This T cell receptor beta chain is drawn from a study of lung T cells in sarcoidosis with Löfgren's syndrome. Study-level information: Sarcoidosis features CD4+ T cell accumulation in bronchoalveolar lavage fluid. Whole-study results and caveats: Paired TRAV12-1/TRBV2 TCRs showed CDR3 homology and preferential pairing. Sarcoidosis antigen recognition was only suggested, antigen unidentified. TRAV12-1 and TRBV2 were reportedly most expanded in Löfgren's patients.

This clonotype was recorded many times. No antigen is known for it. Between the trimmed V and J ends, which lost 0 bases and 7 bases, there was a span of 7 bases. Germline V gene lookup returns CDR1 KGHSH and CDR2 LQKENI. The CDR3 has 13 residues. TCRdb re-analysed the reads in MiXCR, keeping a single row per CDR3 protein. The table lists 50,000 to 65,000 distinct CDR3 sequences, around 20% of them singletons. The sequence derives from a human donor with sarcoidosis (Löfgren's syndrome or another form), or a control subject (not recorded which). Specimen: CD4+ T cells from PBMCs. The chain has TRBV18 and TRBJ1-5; no clear D. The chain's CDR3 is CASSPPVGQPQHF. The CDR3 coding sequence is TGTGCCAGCTCACCACCAGTGGGACAGCCCCAGCATTTT.